Below are 12 T cell receptor beta chains sequenced from a single sample in a study of CD8+ T cells in alopecia areata. Treatment indicated: oral pan-JAK inhibitor, 5-10 mg twice daily. cDNA prepared by RNA extraction and subsequent reverse transcription served as the template for sequencing. Some clones are missing from TCRdb's copy, which holds only in-frame ones; the method was immunoSEQ multiplex PCR. Here the sample spans fewer than 250,000 clones, around 65% being singletons. This sample comprised CD4+ T cells sorted from blood, obtained at week 4, from a patient treated with tofacitinib. These receptors originate from a human donor with alopecia areata.

The V gene is TRBV7-2, the J gene TRBJ2-6; D is uncertain. Trimming took off 1 base at V and 4 bases at J, with 8 bases between the two ends. The CDR3 consists of 15 residues. CDR1 is SGHTA and CDR2 is FQGNSA in the germline V gene. The DNA of the CDR3 is TGTGCCAGCAGCTTAGACTTAATCGGGGCCAACGTCCTGACTTTC. Its translation: CASSLDLIGANVLTF.

J is TRBJ1-5 and V is TRBV6-1, with a tentative D call TRBD1 (6 bases). This CDR3 has 17 amino acids. V was trimmed by 3 bases and J by 0 bases, leaving 15 bases between them. The germline gives CDR1 MNHNS, CDR2 SASEGT. This CDR3 reads CASSDLYWGASNQPQHF. For the CDR3, the DNA is TGTGCCAGCAGTGACCTTTATTGGGGGGCTAGCAATCAGCCCCAGCATTTT.

This clone has more than one count but fewer than ten. The rearrangement joins TRBV30 to TRBJ1-2, with D hard to call. Trimming took 1 base from V and 7 from J, leaving 10 bases between them. CDR1 GTSNPN and CDR2 SVGIG come from the germline V gene (reference sequence). This CDR3 has 12 residues. The chain's CDR3 is CAWSAQTGGYTF. CDR3 DNA sequence: TGTGCCTGGAGTGCGCAGACTGGTGGCTACACCTTC.

The chain combines TRBV7-9 with TRBJ2-3; D is possibly TRBD2 (6 bases). The germline V gene has CDR1 SEHNR and CDR2 FQNEAQ (reference sequence). This CDR3 has 15 residues. Between the trimmed V and J ends, which lost 4 bases and 2 bases, there was a span of 13 bases. In nucleotides, the CDR3 is TGTGCCAGCAGCTACCTGGCGGGGACCACAGATACGCAGTATTTT. Translating gives CASSYLAGTTDTQYF. The full variable domain, completed using reference TRBV7-9 and TRBJ2-3, is DTGVSQNPRHKITKRGQNVTFRCDPISEHNRLYWYRQTLGQGPEFLTYFQNEAQLEKSRLLSDRFSAERPKGSFSTLEIQRTEQGDSAMYLCASSYLAGTTDTQYFGPGTRLTVL.

This sequence joins TRBV27 and TRBJ1-5, with a possible D match to TRBD1 (6 bases). The CDR3 spans 13 residues. Trimming cost V 2 bases and J 6 bases, with 8 bases left between them. Germline V gene lookup returns CDR1 MNHEY and CDR2 SMNVEV (reference sequence). The CDR3, as DNA: TGTGCCAGCAGTTTAGGCAGGGGTCAGCCCCAGCATTTT. Its protein product is CASSLGRGQPQHF.

The V call is TRBV11-2, the J call TRBJ2-3; 9 bases map to TRBD1. This CDR3 has 13 residues. V trimming: 5 bases; J trimming: 7 bases; junction bases outside the gene matches: 4. Germline V gene sequence: CDR1 SGHAT, CDR2 FQNNGV. Here the CDR3 reads CASSPGTGNTQYF. CDR3 bases: TGTGCCAGCAGCCCCGGGACAGGGAATACGCAGTATTTT.

This chain uses TRBV18 with TRBJ1-6; a weak D match, TRBD1 (6 bases). Germline CDR1 reads KGHSH; CDR2 reads LQKENI. V dropped 2 bases and J dropped 5 bases, with 10 bases sitting between them. This CDR3 has 15 amino acids. CDR3 protein: CASSPGGADNSPLHF. The CDR3 DNA reads TGTGCCAGCTCACCAGGGGGGGCAGATAATTCACCCCTCCACTTT.

The chain joins TRBV23-1 to TRBJ2-7, with D unresolved. TRBV23-1 is identified as an open reading frame with a role that is uncertain. V shed 9 bases and J shed 6 bases, with 15 bases lying between them. CDR3 length: 12 amino acids. In DNA form, the CDR3 reads TGCGCCAGATCCTTGGCGTCGGGCGAGCAGTACTTC. It translates to CARSLASGEQYF.

The chain uses TRBV2 and TRBJ1-5, with D unclear. Germline CDR1 SNHLY, CDR2 FYNNEI. Between the trimmed V and J ends, which lost 5 bases and 6 bases, there was a span of 8 bases. The CDR3 covers 12 residues. In nucleotides, the CDR3 is TGTGCCAGCAGTTCCCCGTCTCAGCCCCAGCATTTT. Residues: CASSSPSQPQHF.

In its sample, this clone was seen a few times. CDR3 sequence: CAWSTGRALPQPQHF. The CDR3 bases are TGTGCCTGGAGTACTGGCAGGGCATTACCTCAGCCCCAGCATTTT. V is TRBV30 and J is TRBJ1-5; D might be TRBD1 (5 bases). Between the trimmed V and J ends, which lost 2 bases and 6 bases, there was a span of 17 bases. The CDR3 is 15 amino acids. Looked up from germline, CDR1 is GTSNPN and CDR2 is SVGIG (reference sequence).

The chain has TRBV30 and TRBJ1-1; possibly TRBD1 for D (6 bases). V shed 2 bases and J shed 0 bases, with 10 bases lying between them. Germline V gene data show CDR1 as GTSNPN and CDR2 as SVGIG (reference sequence). CDR3 size: 14 residues. CDR3 sequence reads: CAWSNREMNTEAFF. DNA for the CDR3: TGTGCCTGGAGTAACAGGGAAATGAACACTGAAGCTTTCTTT. Full variable domain (missing parts from reference TRBV30 and TRBJ1-1): SQTIHQWPATLVQPVGSPLSLECTVEGTSNPNLYWYRQAAGRGLQLLFYSVGIGQISSEVPQNLSASRPQDRQFILSSKKLLLSDSGFYLCAWSNREMNTEAFFGQGTRLTVV.

Here the CDR3 DNA reads TGCGCCAGCCAGGGACTAGCTGGGGAGACCCAGTACTTC. Protein: CASQGLAGETQYF. The rearrangement joins TRBV5-1 to TRBJ2-5; 9 bases align to TRBD2. The junction had 6 bases not matched to a gene; V was cut back by 7 bases and J by 5 bases. Germline V CDR1 and CDR2: SGHRS, YFSETQ. CDR3 length equals 13 residues.